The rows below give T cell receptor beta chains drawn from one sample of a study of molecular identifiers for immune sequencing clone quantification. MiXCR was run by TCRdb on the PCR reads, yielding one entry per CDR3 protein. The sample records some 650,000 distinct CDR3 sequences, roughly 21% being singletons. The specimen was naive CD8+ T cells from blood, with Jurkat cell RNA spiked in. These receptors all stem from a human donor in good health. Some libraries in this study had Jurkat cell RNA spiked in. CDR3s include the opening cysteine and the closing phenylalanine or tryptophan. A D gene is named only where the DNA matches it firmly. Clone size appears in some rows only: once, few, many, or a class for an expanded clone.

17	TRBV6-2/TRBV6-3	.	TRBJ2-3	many	TGTGCCAGCAGTTACGACCCTCCGGAGAGGAGGACAGATACGCAGTATTTT	CASSYDPPERRTDTQYF
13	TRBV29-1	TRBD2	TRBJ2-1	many	TGCAGCGTTGTCTGGCGGGGGGTTAATGAGCAGTTCTTC	CSVVWRGVNEQFF
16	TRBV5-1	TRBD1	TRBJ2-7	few	TGCGCCAGCAGCTTGGGGGACAGGGGCTACACCTACGAGCAGTACTTC	CASSLGDRGYTYEQYF
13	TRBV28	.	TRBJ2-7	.	TGTGCCAGCCACGGTCGAGGTTGGGACGAGCAGTACTTC	CASHGRGWDEQYF
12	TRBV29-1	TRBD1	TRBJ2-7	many	TGCAGCGTTGAAGATCGGGGGACAGGGGCTTACTTC	CSVEDRGTGAYF
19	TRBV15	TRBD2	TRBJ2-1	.	TGTGCCACCAGCGTTACCGGGACTAGCGGTCACACCTTCTACAATGAGCAGTTCTTC	CATSVTGTSGHTFYNEQFF
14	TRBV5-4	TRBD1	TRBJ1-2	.	TGTGCCAGCAGCTTGACGACAGGGAACTATGGCTACACCTTC	CASSLTTGNYGYTF
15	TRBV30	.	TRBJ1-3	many	TGTGCCTGGAGCTCGGGGCAGATCTCTGGAAACACCATATATTTT	CAWSSGQISGNTIYF
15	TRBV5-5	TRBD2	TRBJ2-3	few	TGTGCCAGCAGCTTCAGCGGGAGTAGTGGAGATATGCAGTATTTT	CASSFSGSSGDMQYF
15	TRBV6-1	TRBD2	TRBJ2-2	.	TGTGCCAGCAGCGACCACCTAGCGGGAGGAGGGGAGCTGTTTTTT	CASSDHLAGGGELFF
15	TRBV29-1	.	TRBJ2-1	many	TGCAGCGTTCTCGTACAGGGCTCCGCGATCAATGAGCAGTTCTTC	CSVLVQGSAINEQFF
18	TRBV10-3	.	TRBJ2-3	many	TGTGCCATCAGTGACCCCGTGGGGCAGGGCACTAGCACAGATACGCAGTATTTT	CAISDPVGQGTSTDTQYF
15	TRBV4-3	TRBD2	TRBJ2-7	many	TGCGCCAGCAGCCAAGATATTGCGGGAGCTTACGAGCAGTACTTC	CASSQDIAGAYEQYF
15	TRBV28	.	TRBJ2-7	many	TGTGCCAGCAGTTTCCGCGGACCCGCATCGGGGGAGCAGTACTTC	CASSFRGPASGEQYF
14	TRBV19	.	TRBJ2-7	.	TGTGCCTGTAGTGCCTTTGACAAAGCCTACGAGCAGTACTTC	CACSAFDKAYEQYF
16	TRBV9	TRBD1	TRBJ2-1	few	TGTGCCAGCAGTAGACAGGGCCTCAGCTCCTACAATGAGCAGTTCTTC	CASSRQGLSSYNEQFF
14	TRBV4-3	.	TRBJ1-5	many	TGCGCCAGCAGCCAAGACTCGGGGAATCAGCCCCAGCATTTT	CASSQDSGNQPQHF
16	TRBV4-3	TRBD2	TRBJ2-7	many	TGCGCCAGCAGCCAAGATCGGGGCGGGAGGATCTACGAGCAGTACTTC	CASSQDRGGRIYEQYF
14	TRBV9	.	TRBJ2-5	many	TGTGCCAGCAGCGTACCTGGACACCAAGAGACCCAGTACTTC	CASSVPGHQETQYF
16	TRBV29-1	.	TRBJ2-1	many	TGCAGCGTTGAAGAGGAAGGCGACGGGGACTACAATGAGCAGTTCTTC	CSVEEEGDGDYNEQFF
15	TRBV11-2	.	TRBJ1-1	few	TGTGCCAGCAGCCCCCCGGGGGAGTCGTACACTGAAGCTTTCTTT	CASSPPGESYTEAFF
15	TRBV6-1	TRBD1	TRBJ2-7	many	TGTGCCAGCAAGTCGGGACAGGGAAGCTCCTACGAGCAGTACTTC	CASKSGQGSSYEQYF
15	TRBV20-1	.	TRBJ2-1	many	TGCAGTGCTACAAGGCGGGAAAACTCCTACAATGAGCAGTTCTTC	CSATRRENSYNEQFF
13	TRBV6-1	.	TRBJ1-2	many	TGTGCCAGCAGTGAACGGACAGTCTATGGCTACACCTTC	CASSERTVYGYTF
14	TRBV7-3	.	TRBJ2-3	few	TGTGCCAGCAGCTCGATGGACAGCGGCGATACGCAGTATTTT	CASSSMDSGDTQYF
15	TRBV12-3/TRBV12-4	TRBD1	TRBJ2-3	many	TGTGCCAGCAGGGTAGGGACAGGGGGCGCGGATACGCAGTATTTT	CASRVGTGGADTQYF
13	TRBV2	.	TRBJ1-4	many	TGTGCCAGCAGGGAGGGGAATAATGAAAAACTGTTTTTT	CASREGNNEKLFF
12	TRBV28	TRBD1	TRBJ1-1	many	TGTGCCAGCAGTCCGGGACAGGTTGAAGCTTTCTTT	CASSPGQVEAFF
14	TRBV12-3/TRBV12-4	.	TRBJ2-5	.	TGTGCCAGCAGTTTATCCACCGAACAAGAGACCCAGTACTTC	CASSLSTEQETQYF
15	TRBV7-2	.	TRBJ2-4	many	TGTGCCAGCAGCTTAGTCGGGGACGGCAAAAACATTCAGTACTTC	CASSLVGDGKNIQYF
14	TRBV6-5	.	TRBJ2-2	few	TGTGCCAGCAGTTCAACCATGAACACCGGGGAGCTGTTTTTT	CASSSTMNTGELFF
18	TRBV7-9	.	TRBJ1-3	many	TGTGCCAGCACCGGAAAGGCCGGACGCCCGATCTCTGGAAACACCATATATTTT	CASTGKAGRPISGNTIYF
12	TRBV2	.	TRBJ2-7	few	TGTGCCACAGTAGGGGGCTCCTACGAGCAGTACTTC	CATVGGSYEQYF
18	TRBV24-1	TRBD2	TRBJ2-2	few	TGTGCCACCAGTGATTTCGGGACTAGCGGGAGGACGTCGGGGGAGCTGTTTTTT	CATSDFGTSGRTSGELFF
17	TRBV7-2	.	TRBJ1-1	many	TGTGCCAGCAGCTTAGCGGTGGTGTTTGGAGAGAACACTGAAGCTTTCTTT	CASSLAVVFGENTEAFF
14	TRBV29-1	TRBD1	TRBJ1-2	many	TGCAGCACCAGGACAGGGGCCGCTAACTATGGCTACACCTTC	CSTRTGAANYGYTF
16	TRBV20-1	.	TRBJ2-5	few	TGCAGTGCTAAGCCAATGAGTCGGAGACACCAAGAGACCCAGTACTTC	CSAKPMSRRHQETQYF
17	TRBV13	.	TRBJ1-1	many	TGTGCCAGCAGCTTAGGACAGTCCCCATGGGTGAACACTGAAGCTTTCTTT	CASSLGQSPWVNTEAFF
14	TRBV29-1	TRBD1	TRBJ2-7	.	TGCAGCGTTGAGGAGACAGGGGCAGCCTACGAGCAGTACTTC	CSVEETGAAYEQYF
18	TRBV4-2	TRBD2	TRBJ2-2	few	TGTGCCAGCAGCCAAGGGGCCCTAGCGGGAGGGCGGGTCGGGGAGCTGTTTTTT	CASSQGALAGGRVGELFF
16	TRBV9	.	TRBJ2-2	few	TGTGCCAGCAGCGTAGAATCATATTTATACACCGGGGAGCTGTTTTTT	CASSVESYLYTGELFF